This T cell receptor beta chain was recovered during a study of chemoradiotherapy in HPV16-positive cancers. Overall study context: Functional T-cell assays on two HPV16-positive patients' cells defined candidate HPV-specific clones and common TCR motifs. Study-wide findings and caveats: In HPV16-positive patients, HPV-responsive T-cell expansion tracked better recurrence-free survival. Functional assays defining HPV-specific T cells used only a couple of HPV16-positive patients. During treatment, candidate HPV-specific clones and E7-related motifs expanded in tumor.

This clone was seen only a few times. Antigen: not known. Trimming shortened V by 3 bases and J by 2 bases, and 10 bases separated the two germline ends. This CDR3 region has 15 residues. Germline CDR1 is KGHSH and CDR2 is LQKENI. Only in-frame clones appear in the TCRdb table, and some are missing; sequencing was by immunoSEQ multiplex PCR. This sample has about 2,000 clones, with less than 80% found just once. V and J are TRBV18 and TRBJ2-2; D uncertain. This clonotype was obtained from a human donor with HPV-associated anogenital cancer. Material: tumor tissue, obtained from a patient who underwent chemoradiotherapy. The CDR3, as DNA: TGTGCCAGCTCACCGCGGAGCCAAAACACCGGGGAGCTGTTTTTT. Protein: CASSPRSQNTGELFF.